Listed below are T cell receptor beta chains from one sample, sequenced in a study of blood T cell repertoires in acute mononucleosis. The repertoire was sequenced with immunoSEQ multiplex PCR; TCRdb's copy has only in-frame clones and lacks some. The data contain about 640 clones, about 36% of them seen just once; the ten biggest clones take up over 35%. Sequencing was performed on EBV GLC epitope tetramer+ CD8+ T cells sorted from PBMCs, taken during acute infectious mononucleosis. These receptors were collected from a man between 18 and 35 years old with infectious mononucleosis caused by EBV. CDR3s include the opening cysteine and the closing phenylalanine or tryptophan. A D gene is named only where the DNA matches it firmly. The size of a clone is reported for some rows only, either as once, few or many, or as a class for expanded clones.

clone_size: NA; v_call: TRBV9; j_call: TRBJ2-1; d_call: NA; cdr3_nt: TGCGTAGTAGGCAATGAGCAGTTCTTC; cdr3_aa: CVVGNEQFF
clone_size: NA; v_call: TRBV28; j_call: TRBJ2-1; d_call: NA; cdr3_nt: TGTGCCAGCAGTTTTCCCAGGGGAATCGTCAACAATGAGCAGTTCTTC; cdr3_aa: CASSFPRGIVNNEQFF
clone_size: NA; v_call: TRBV9; j_call: TRBJ1-4; d_call: NA; cdr3_nt: TGTGCCAGCAGCGACGGACAAGTTGCAACTTATGATAAACTGTTTTTT; cdr3_aa: CASSDGQVATYDKLFF
clone_size: NA; v_call: TRBV27; j_call: TRBJ2-6; d_call: NA; cdr3_nt: TGTGCCAGCAGTCTAGTAAATCGGCTACAAAGTCGGGCCAACGTCCTGACTTTC; cdr3_aa: CASSLVNRLQSRANVLTF
clone_size: NA; v_call: TRBV28; j_call: TRBJ1-4; d_call: TRBD1; cdr3_nt: TGTGCCAGTCGCGCCCCATCAGACAGGGATAATGAAAAACTGTTTTTT; cdr3_aa: CASRAPSDRDNEKLFF
clone_size: medium-sized; v_call: TRBV6-6; j_call: TRBJ2-5; d_call: TRBD2; cdr3_nt: TGTGCCAGCTCCCCAACTAGCGTGGAGACCCAGTACTTC; cdr3_aa: CASSPTSVETQYF
clone_size: few; v_call: TRBV9; j_call: TRBJ1-4; d_call: NA; cdr3_nt: TGTGCCAGCAGCGTCGGACAAGTTGCAACTAATGAAATTCTGTTTTTT; cdr3_aa: CASSVGQVATNEILFF
clone_size: NA; v_call: TRBV9; j_call: TRBJ1-4; d_call: NA; cdr3_nt: TGTGCCAGCAGCGTCGGTCTAGTTGCAACTAATGAAAATCTGTTTTTT; cdr3_aa: CASSVGLVATNENLFF
clone_size: few; v_call: TRBV6-5; j_call: TRBJ2-7; d_call: NA; cdr3_nt: TGTGCCAGCAGTTTAGGTCCCACGGGCGCCTACGAGCAGTACTTC; cdr3_aa: CASSLGPTGAYEQYF
clone_size: few; v_call: TRBV13; j_call: TRBJ2-2; d_call: NA; cdr3_nt: TGTGCCAGCAGTGAGGGTCAGATCGCCCCCGGGGAGCTGTTTTTT; cdr3_aa: CASSEGQIAPGELFF
clone_size: few; v_call: TRBV29-1; j_call: TRBJ1-4; d_call: NA; cdr3_nt: TGCAGCGTTGGCGCCGGGGGCACTTATGAAATACTGTTTTTT; cdr3_aa: CSVGAGGTYEILFF
clone_size: NA; v_call: TRBV9; j_call: TRBJ1-4; d_call: NA; cdr3_nt: TGTGCCAGCAGCGTCGGGCAAGTTTCAACTAATGAAAAACTGTTTTTT; cdr3_aa: CASSVGQVSTNEKLFF
clone_size: few; v_call: TRBV11-2; j_call: TRBJ2-2; d_call: NA; cdr3_nt: TGTGCCAGCAGTGAGGGTCAGATCGCCCCCGGGGAGCTGTTTTTT; cdr3_aa: CASSEGQIAPGELFF
clone_size: NA; v_call: TRBV28; j_call: TRBJ2-3; d_call: TRBD2; cdr3_nt: TGTGCCAGCAGTTTTTGCGGGAGGGCCTGGGAATATACGCAGTATTTT; cdr3_aa: CASSFCGRAWEYTQYF
clone_size: NA; v_call: TRBV9; j_call: TRBJ2-1; d_call: TRBD1; cdr3_nt: TGTGCCAGCAGTTTTCCCAGGGGGATCTCCTACAATGAGCAGTTCTTC; cdr3_aa: CASSFPRGISYNEQFF
clone_size: NA; v_call: TRBV29-1; j_call: TRBJ1-4; d_call: NA; cdr3_nt: TGCAGCGTTGGCGCCGTGGGCTCTAATGAAAAACTGTTTTTT; cdr3_aa: CSVGAVGSNEKLFF
clone_size: NA; v_call: TRBV14; j_call: TRBJ2-1; d_call: TRBD1; cdr3_nt: TGTGCCAGCAGTTTTCCCAGGGGGATCTCCTACAATGAGCAGTTCTTC; cdr3_aa: CASSFPRGISYNEQFF
clone_size: NA; v_call: TRBV29-1; j_call: TRBJ1-2; d_call: TRBD1; cdr3_nt: TGCAGTGCTAGAGATCAGACAGGGAATGGCTACACCTTC; cdr3_aa: CSARDQTGNGYTF
clone_size: NA; v_call: TRBV29-1; j_call: TRBJ1-4; d_call: NA; cdr3_nt: TGCAGCGTTGGCGCCTGGTGCACTAATGAAAAACTGTTTTTT; cdr3_aa: CSVGAWCTNEKLFF
clone_size: NA; v_call: TRBV9; j_call: TRBJ1-4; d_call: NA; cdr3_nt: NA; cdr3_aa: CASSDGQVALMKNCFF
clone_size: NA; v_call: TRBV28; j_call: TRBJ2-7; d_call: NA; cdr3_nt: TGTGCCAGCAGTTTACCCCTCAGTGGGGAGTACTTC; cdr3_aa: CASSLPLSGEYF
clone_size: few; v_call: TRBV6-5; j_call: TRBJ2-7; d_call: NA; cdr3_nt: TGTGCCAGCAGGCTACGGACCGTTGCCTACGAGCAGTACTTC; cdr3_aa: CASRLRTVAYEQYF
clone_size: NA; v_call: TRBV28; j_call: TRBJ2-5; d_call: NA; cdr3_nt: TGTGCCAGCAGTATCGGACAGCAAGAGACCCAGTACTTC; cdr3_aa: CASSIGQQETQYF
clone_size: NA; v_call: TRBV28; j_call: TRBJ2-3; d_call: NA; cdr3_nt: TGTGCCATCAGCCAAACAGATACGAAGTATTTT; cdr3_aa: CAISQTDTKYF
clone_size: NA; v_call: TRBV28; j_call: TRBJ2-3; d_call: NA; cdr3_nt: TGTGCCAGCAGCCAAGATACGCAGTATTTT; cdr3_aa: CASSQDTQYF
clone_size: medium-sized; v_call: TRBV6-5; j_call: TRBJ2-1; d_call: TRBD1; cdr3_nt: TGTGCCAGCAGTTTTCCCAGGGGGATCTCCTACAATGAGCAGTTCTTC; cdr3_aa: CASSFPRGISYNEQFF
clone_size: NA; v_call: TRBV9; j_call: TRBJ1-4; d_call: NA; cdr3_nt: TGCGCCAGCAGCGACGGACAATTTTCAACTAATGAAAAACTGTTTTTT; cdr3_aa: CASSDGQFSTNEKLFF
clone_size: many; v_call: TRBV14; j_call: TRBJ2-5; d_call: TRBD2; cdr3_nt: TGTGCCAGCTCCCCAACTAGCGTGGAGACCCAGTACTTC; cdr3_aa: CASSPTSVETQYF
clone_size: large; v_call: TRBV6-6; j_call: TRBJ1-4; d_call: TRBD1; cdr3_nt: TGTGCCAGTCGCGCCCCATCAGACAGGGATAATGAAAAACTGTTTTTT; cdr3_aa: CASRAPSDRDNEKLFF
clone_size: NA; v_call: TRBV28; j_call: TRBJ2-7; d_call: NA; cdr3_nt: TGTGCCAGCAGTTTACCCGTCTGTGTGGAGCAGTACTTC; cdr3_aa: CASSLPVCVEQYF
clone_size: few; v_call: TRBV6-8; j_call: TRBJ2-1; d_call: TRBD2; cdr3_nt: TGTGCCAGCAGGCTACGAGGGAGGGGAATCGTCAACAATGAGCAGTTCTTC; cdr3_aa: CASRLRGRGIVNNEQFF
clone_size: NA; v_call: TRBV9; j_call: TRBJ1-4; d_call: NA; cdr3_nt: TGTGCCAGCAGCGGACAAGTTGCAACTAATGAAAAACTGTTTTTT; cdr3_aa: CASSGQVATNEKLFF
clone_size: NA; v_call: TRBV14; j_call: TRBJ2-5; d_call: TRBD2; cdr3_nt: TGTGCCTGCAGCGCCCGTGGTAGCGGGAGTGTGGAGACCCAGTACTTC; cdr3_aa: CACSARGSGSVETQYF
clone_size: NA; v_call: TRBV27; j_call: TRBJ2-7; d_call: NA; cdr3_nt: TGTGCCAGCAGTCCACGGACCGTTGCCTACGAGCAGTACTTC; cdr3_aa: CASSPRTVAYEQYF
clone_size: NA; v_call: TRBV6-5; j_call: TRBJ2-5; d_call: TRBD2; cdr3_nt: TGTGCCAGCTTCCCAACTAGCGTGGGGACCCAGTACTTC; cdr3_aa: CASFPTSVGTQYF
clone_size: few; v_call: TRBV9; j_call: TRBJ1-4; d_call: NA; cdr3_nt: NA; cdr3_aa: CARATDKLQLMKNCFF
clone_size: NA; v_call: TRBV9; j_call: TRBJ2-2; d_call: NA; cdr3_nt: NA; cdr3_aa: CASSPGQSRTPGSCFF
clone_size: many; v_call: TRBV28; j_call: TRBJ2-1; d_call: TRBD2; cdr3_nt: TGTGCCAGCAGGCTACGAGGGAGGGGAATCGTCAACAATGAGCAGTTCTTC; cdr3_aa: CASRLRGRGIVNNEQFF
clone_size: many; v_call: TRBV14; j_call: TRBJ2-5; d_call: NA; cdr3_nt: TGTGCCAGCAGTTTGACTCTGGAGACCCAGTACTTC; cdr3_aa: CASSLTLETQYF
clone_size: NA; v_call: TRBV9; j_call: TRBJ2-2; d_call: TRBD1; cdr3_nt: TGTCCCAGGGCTGGGACAGTCTCGAACACCGGGGAGCTGTTTTTT; cdr3_aa: CPRAGTVSNTGELFF
clone_size: NA; v_call: TRBV14; j_call: TRBJ2-5; d_call: TRBD2; cdr3_nt: TGTGCCAGCAGCCCCCGGGGTAGCGGGAGTGGGGAGACCCAGTACTTC; cdr3_aa: CASSPRGSGSGETQYF
clone_size: few; v_call: TRBV14; j_call: TRBJ2-5; d_call: TRBD2; cdr3_nt: TGTGCCAGCAGCCCCCGTGGGAGCGGGAGTGGGGAGACCCAGTACTTC; cdr3_aa: CASSPRGSGSGETQYF
clone_size: many; v_call: TRBV6-5; j_call: TRBJ2-1; d_call: NA; cdr3_nt: TGTGCCAGCAGCGTAGTAGGCAATGAGCAGTTCTTC; cdr3_aa: CASSVVGNEQFF
clone_size: many; v_call: TRBV28; j_call: TRBJ2-5; d_call: TRBD2; cdr3_nt: TGTGCCAGCAGCCCCCGTGGTAGCGGGAGTGTGGAGACCCAGTACTTC; cdr3_aa: CASSPRGSGSVETQYF
clone_size: NA; v_call: TRBV7-4; j_call: TRBJ2-6; d_call: NA; cdr3_nt: TGTGCCAGCAGCAATAGAGGTTCAGCTTCACAAAGTCGGGCCAACGTCCTGACTTTC; cdr3_aa: CASSNRGSASQSRANVLTF
clone_size: NA; v_call: TRBV15; j_call: TRBJ1-2; d_call: NA; cdr3_nt: TGTGCCACCAGCCGATCCACATGGTGTGGAAAGACCTATGGCTACACCTTC; cdr3_aa: CATSRSTWCGKTYGYTF
clone_size: hyperexpanded; v_call: TRBV14; j_call: TRBJ2-5; d_call: TRBD2; cdr3_nt: TGTGCCAGCAGCCCCCGTGGTAGCGGGAGTGTGGAGACCCAGTACTTC; cdr3_aa: CASSPRGSGSVETQYF
clone_size: NA; v_call: TRBV10-3; j_call: TRBJ2-5; d_call: TRBD2; cdr3_nt: TGTGCCAGCTCCCCAACTAGCGTGGAGACCCAGTACTTC; cdr3_aa: CASSPTSVETQYF
clone_size: NA; v_call: TRBV28; j_call: TRBJ2-3; d_call: TRBD2; cdr3_nt: TGTGCGAGCTGTTTTAGCGGGTGGGCCTGGGAAGATACGCAGTATTTT; cdr3_aa: CASCFSGWAWEDTQYF
clone_size: hyperexpanded; v_call: TRBV28; j_call: TRBJ2-7; d_call: NA; cdr3_nt: TGTGCCAGCAGTTTACCCCTCAGTGGGGAGCAGTACTTC; cdr3_aa: CASSLPLSGEQYF
clone_size: few; v_call: TRBV9; j_call: TRBJ1-4; d_call: NA; cdr3_nt: TGTGCCAGCAGCGTCGGAGAAGTTGCAACTAATGAAAAACTGTTTTTT; cdr3_aa: CASSVGEVATNEKLFF
clone_size: few; v_call: TRBV9; j_call: TRBJ2-5; d_call: NA; cdr3_nt: TGTGCCAGCAGCGACGGACAGCAAGAGACCCAGTACTTC; cdr3_aa: CASSDGQQETQYF
clone_size: NA; v_call: TRBV9; j_call: TRBJ1-4; d_call: NA; cdr3_nt: TGTGCCAGCAGCGACGGACTAGTTGCAACTAATGAAATACTGTTTTTT; cdr3_aa: CASSDGLVATNEILFF
clone_size: many; v_call: TRBV6-5; j_call: TRBJ2-7; d_call: NA; cdr3_nt: TGTGCCAGCAGTTTACCCCTCAGTGGGGAGCAGTACTTC; cdr3_aa: CASSLPLSGEQYF
clone_size: few; v_call: TRBV29-1; j_call: TRBJ1-4; d_call: NA; cdr3_nt: TGCAGCGTTTGCGCCGGTGGCACTAATGAAAAACTGTTTTTT; cdr3_aa: CSVCAGGTNEKLFF